The TCR beta chain described here comes from a study of blood T cell repertoires in COVID-19. Whole-study context: Samples taken during acute and convalescent COVID-19 were collected in the United States, Italy and Spain. In each case, the material was cDNA or gDNA derived from T cells, B-cell-depleted T cells, or PBMCs.

The CDR3 sequence is 15 residues long. Germline V gene lookup returns CDR1 LNHDA and CDR2 SQIVND (reference sequence). V lost 6 bases, J lost 1 base, and 16 bases lay in between. In the original workflow: Amplification of reference gene primers provided the estimated nucleated cell counts. Profiled with immunoSEQ multiplex PCR; TCRdb holds only in-frame clones, not every one. D and trimming were read from the DNA, whereas the V and J calls and clone size are those reported in that table. Of 200,000 to 250,000 clones in the sample, around 84% are singletons; the top ten hold about a sixth. This chain links TRBV19 with TRBJ2-7; the D gene is possibly TRBD2 (6 bases). The sequence was obtained from a woman aged 80 or over with active or convalescent COVID-19. Material for sequencing was peripheral blood. The CDR3 protein is CASRNRDLGSYEQYF. CDR3 bases: TGTGCCAGTAGAAACCGGGACTTGGGTTCCTACGAGCAGTACTTC.